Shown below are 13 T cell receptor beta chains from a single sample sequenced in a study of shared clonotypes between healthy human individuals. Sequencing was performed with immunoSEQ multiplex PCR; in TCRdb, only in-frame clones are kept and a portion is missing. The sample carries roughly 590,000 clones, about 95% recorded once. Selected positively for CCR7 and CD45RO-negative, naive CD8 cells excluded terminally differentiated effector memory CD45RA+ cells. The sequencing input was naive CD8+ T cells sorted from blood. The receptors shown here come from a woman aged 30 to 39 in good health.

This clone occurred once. CDR3 DNA sequence: TGTGCCAGCAGTCCCTGGGCAGGGGGCACAGATACGCAGTATTTT. Amino acid sequence: CASSPWAGGTDTQYF. The chain couples TRBV27 to TRBJ2-3, with a tentative D call TRBD1 (6 bases). The CDR3 consists of 15 residues. Germline V CDR1 and CDR2: MNHEY, SMNVEV (reference sequence). V dropped 5 bases and J dropped 1 base, with 13 bases sitting between them.

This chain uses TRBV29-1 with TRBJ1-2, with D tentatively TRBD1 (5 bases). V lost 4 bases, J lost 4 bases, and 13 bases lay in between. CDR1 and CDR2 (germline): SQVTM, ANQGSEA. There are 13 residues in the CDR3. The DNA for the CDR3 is TGCAGCGTTGTGGAGGGGATCGGCTATGGCTACACCTTC. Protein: CSVVEGIGYGYTF.

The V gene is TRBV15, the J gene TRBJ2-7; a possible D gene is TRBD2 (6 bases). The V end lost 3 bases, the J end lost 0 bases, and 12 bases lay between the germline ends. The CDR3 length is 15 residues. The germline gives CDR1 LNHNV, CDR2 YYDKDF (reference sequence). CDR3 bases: TGTGCCACCAGCAGTTCCCCCGGGAGCTCCTACGAGCAGTACTTC. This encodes CATSSSPGSSYEQYF.

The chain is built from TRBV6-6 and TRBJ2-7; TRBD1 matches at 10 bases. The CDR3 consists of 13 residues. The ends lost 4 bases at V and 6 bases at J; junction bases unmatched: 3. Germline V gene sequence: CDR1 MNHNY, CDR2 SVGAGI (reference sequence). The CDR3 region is CASSFGTGVEQYF. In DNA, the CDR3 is TGTGCCAGCAGTTTCGGGACAGGGGTCGAGCAGTACTTC.

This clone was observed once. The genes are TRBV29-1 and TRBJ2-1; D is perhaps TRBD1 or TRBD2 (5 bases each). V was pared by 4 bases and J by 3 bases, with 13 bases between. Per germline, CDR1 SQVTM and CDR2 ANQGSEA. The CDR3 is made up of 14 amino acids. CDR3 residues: CSVVGGDNYNEQFF. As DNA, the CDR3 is TGCAGCGTTGTTGGGGGTGACAACTACAATGAGCAGTTCTTC.

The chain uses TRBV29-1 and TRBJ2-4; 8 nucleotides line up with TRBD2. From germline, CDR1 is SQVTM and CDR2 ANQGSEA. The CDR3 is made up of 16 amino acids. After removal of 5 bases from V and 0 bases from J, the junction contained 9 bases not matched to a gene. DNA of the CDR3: TGCAGCGTTCGGACTAGCAGCGTACTAGCCAAAAACATTCAGTACTTC. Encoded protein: CSVRTSSVLAKNIQYF. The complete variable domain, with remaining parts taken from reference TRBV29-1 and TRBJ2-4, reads SAVISQKPSRDICQRGTSLTIQCQVDSQVTMMFWYRQQPGQSLTLIATANQGSEATYESGFVIDKFPISRPNLTFSTLTVSNMSPEDSSIYLCSVRTSSVLAKNIQYFGAGTRLSVL.

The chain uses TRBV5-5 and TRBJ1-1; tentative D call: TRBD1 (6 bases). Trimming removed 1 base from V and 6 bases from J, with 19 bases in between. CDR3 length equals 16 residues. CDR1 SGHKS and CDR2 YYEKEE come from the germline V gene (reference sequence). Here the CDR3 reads CASSLTGNRRGSEAFF. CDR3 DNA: TGTGCCAGCAGCTTGACCGGCAACAGGAGGGGGTCTGAAGCTTTCTTT.

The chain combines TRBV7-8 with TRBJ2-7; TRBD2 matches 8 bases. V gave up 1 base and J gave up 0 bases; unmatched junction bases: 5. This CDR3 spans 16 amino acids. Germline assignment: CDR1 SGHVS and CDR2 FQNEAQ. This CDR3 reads CASSLESAGGSYEQYF. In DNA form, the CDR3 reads TGTGCCAGCAGCTTAGAGTCGGCGGGAGGCTCCTACGAGCAGTACTTC.

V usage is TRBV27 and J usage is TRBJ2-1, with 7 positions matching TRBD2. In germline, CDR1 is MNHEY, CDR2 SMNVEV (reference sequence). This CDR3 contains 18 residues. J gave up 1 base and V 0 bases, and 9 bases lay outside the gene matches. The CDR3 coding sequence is TGTGCCAGCAGTTTATCGCGGGAGTGGGAAGGGTCCTACAATGAGCAGTTCTTC. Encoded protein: CASSLSREWEGSYNEQFF.

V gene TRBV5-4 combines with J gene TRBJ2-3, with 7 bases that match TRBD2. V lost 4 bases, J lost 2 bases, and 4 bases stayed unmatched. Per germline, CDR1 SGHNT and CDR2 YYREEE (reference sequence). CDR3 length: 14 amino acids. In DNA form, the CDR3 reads TGTGCCAGCAGCGGGAGGGATGCCACAGATACGCAGTATTTT. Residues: CASSGRDATDTQYF.

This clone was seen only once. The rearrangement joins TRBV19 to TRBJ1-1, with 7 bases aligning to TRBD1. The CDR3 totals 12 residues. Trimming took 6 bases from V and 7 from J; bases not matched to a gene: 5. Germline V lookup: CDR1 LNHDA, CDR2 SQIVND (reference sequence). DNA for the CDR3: TGTGCCAGTAGGCGTGGGACAGTTGAAGCTTTCTTT. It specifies CASRRGTVEAFF.

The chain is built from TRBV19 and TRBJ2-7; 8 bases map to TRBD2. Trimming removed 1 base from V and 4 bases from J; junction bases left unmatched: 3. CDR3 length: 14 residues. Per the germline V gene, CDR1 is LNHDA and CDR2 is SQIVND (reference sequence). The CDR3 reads CASSIGGLAYEQYF. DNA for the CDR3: TGTGCCAGTAGTATAGGAGGACTAGCTTACGAGCAGTACTTC.

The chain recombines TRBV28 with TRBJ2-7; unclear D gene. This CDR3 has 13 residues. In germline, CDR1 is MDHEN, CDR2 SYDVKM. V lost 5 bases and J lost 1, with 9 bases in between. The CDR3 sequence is CASSHPLSYEQYF. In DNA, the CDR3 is TGTGCCAGCAGTCATCCCCTTTCCTACGAGCAGTACTTC.